This T cell receptor beta chain was identified during a study of blood T cell repertoires in COVID-19. CDR1 and CDR2 from the germline V gene are SQVTM and ANQGSEA. CDR3 length: 13 residues. V shed 7 bases and J 0 bases; nucleotides not matched to a gene: 5. This clone was observed once. Original processing notes: The authors estimated nucleated cell counts from reference gene primer amplification. Clones were sequenced by immunoSEQ multiplex PCR, and TCRdb holds only the in-frame ones, with some missing. V and J calls and clone size are copied from that table; D and trimming were computed from the DNA. Of about 430,000 clones listed, 70% to 90% are singletons.

Input material: PBMCs or T cells enriched from blood (not recorded which). This chain connects TRBV29-1 to TRBJ1-1; 7 bases agree with TRBD1. This clonotype originated in a woman aged 18-30 years who had been exposed to COVID-19. CDR3 coding DNA: TGCAGCGCCAAAGGACAGGTGAACACTGAAGCTTTCTTT. Amino acid sequence: CSAKGQVNTEAFF.